The clone carrying this T cell receptor (beta chain) was detected many times. This sample is part of a study of T-cell memory formation after mild COVID-19. Via MiXCR, TCRdb re-called the 5' RACE reads, giving one row per CDR3 protein. This repertoire shows over 500,000 distinct CDR3 sequences, approximately 15% found once; its top ten account for around 7.8%. Germline V gene lookup returns CDR1 SGHVS and CDR2 FNYEAQ. V lost 4 bases, J lost 8 bases, and 9 bases lay in between. This CDR3 is built from 12 residues. V is TRBV7-6 and J is TRBJ2-1; D is ambiguous. This receptor was taken from an adult woman who had mild COVID-19 (a few samples of this study predate the infection). Cell type and time point are not known. The sequencing sample was made of PBMCs or a T cell subset sorted from them (not recorded which). CDR3 protein: CASSYLGDEQFF. CDR3 nucleotide sequence: TGTGCCAGCAGCTATCTTGGTGATGAGCAGTTCTTC.